Presented here are 21 T cell receptor beta chains from one specimen sequenced in a study of control samples from healthy donors and cancer patients (dated by TCRdb to 2018 to 2021). Receptors were amplified or captured by the immunoSEQ multiplex PCR assay. TCRdb took this table from immuneACCESS and kept in-frame rearrangements with V and J called. Such tables lack part of the clones; where checked against another copy, unresolved V genes explain under half of the gap, and the rest is unexplained. A total of 150,000 to 200,000 clones appear in this sample, over 95% of them only once. The ten largest clonotypes hold around 0.92% of the sample. Sequencing was carried out using blood. Receptors originate from a woman aged 25-40 years in good health.

The rearrangement links TRBV6-5 to TRBJ2-3, with D possibly being TRBD1 or TRBD2 (6 bases each). The CDR3 length is 14 residues. Deletions cut 7 bases from V and 5 bases from J, with 16 bases between. Germline V lookup: CDR1 MNHEY, CDR2 SVGAGI. The CDR3 sequence is CASIRQGRGDTQYF. The DNA for the CDR3 is TGTGCCAGCATTCGTCAGGGGCGGGGAGATACGCAGTATTTT.

The V gene is TRBV3-1 (or the pseudogene TRBV3-2), the J gene TRBJ1-5; D remains ambiguous. Looked up from germline, CDR1 is LGHDT and CDR2 is YNNKEL (reference sequence). This CDR3 is 15 amino acids long. Trimming cost V 1 base and J 5 bases, with 12 bases left between them. The CDR3 loop reads CASSQGGALDQPQHF. CDR3 nucleotides: TGTGCCAGCAGCCAAGGAGGTGCGTTGGATCAGCCCCAGCATTTT.

This chain joins TRBV25-1 and TRBJ1-5; D perhaps matches TRBD1 (5 bases). V was cut by 0 bases and J by 3 bases, with 6 bases left in between. There are 14 residues in the CDR3. The germline CDR1 and CDR2 sequences are MGHDK and SYGVNS. CDR3 residues: CASSEYRVNQPQHF. The CDR3 DNA reads as TGTGCCAGCAGTGAATACAGGGTCAATCAGCCCCAGCATTTT.

This chain links TRBV3-1 (or the pseudogene TRBV3-2) with TRBJ2-1; D is undetermined. The CDR3 loop spans 14 amino acids. The V end was cut by 1 base, the J end by 0 bases, with 4 bases between. Germline-derived CDR1 and CDR2 are LGHDT and YNNKEL (reference sequence). The CDR3 DNA follows: TGTGCCAGCAGCCAAGGGATCTCCTACAATGAGCAGTTCTTC. Its translation: CASSQGISYNEQFF.

The chain has TRBV6-6 and TRBJ1-6, with a weak D call TRBD1 (6 bases). The CDR3 extends over 16 amino acids. Germline V lookup: CDR1 MNHNY, CDR2 SVGAGI (reference sequence). With 7 bases removed from V and 5 bases from J, the gap between germline ends came to 18 bases. The CDR3 coding sequence is TGTGCCAGCACCCCAATCGGGGGGGCGGATAATTCACCCCTCCACTTT. Protein sequence: CASTPIGGADNSPLHF.

CDR3 in amino acids: CATGMWRNRASYEQYF. CDR3 bases: TGTGCCACCGGTATGTGGCGGAACCGCGCGTCCTACGAGCAGTACTTC. The V call is TRBV19, the J call TRBJ2-7; D call uncertain. The V and J ends lost 10 bases and 1 base respectively, with 23 bases between them. The CDR3 is made up of 16 amino acids. From germline, CDR1 is LNHDA and CDR2 SQIVND (reference sequence).

This clone was seen a single time. The J gene is TRBJ1-3, the V gene TRBV28; D ambiguous. Per germline, CDR1 MDHEN and CDR2 SYDVKM. Trimming cost V 0 bases and J 2 bases, with 8 bases left between them. This CDR3 spans 15 amino acids. The CDR3 region is CASSLWRAAGNTIYF. The CDR3 region has the DNA TGTGCCAGCAGTTTATGGAGGGCGGCTGGAAACACCATATATTTT.

This clone was seen a single time. The gene calls are TRBV11-2 and TRBJ2-1; no clear D gene. This CDR3 spans 13 amino acids. Trimming cost V 5 bases and J 4 bases, with 9 bases left between them. Germline V CDR1 and CDR2: SGHAT, FQNNGV. The CDR3 DNA is TGTGCCAGCAGCCCGGTTAGGTACAATGAGCAGTTCTTC. Translated, it gives CASSPVRYNEQFF.

The genes are TRBV6-2 or TRBV6-3 and TRBJ1-1; 11 bases map to TRBD1. Per the germline V gene, CDR1 is MNHEY and CDR2 is SVGEGT. Trimming removed 0 bases from V and 4 bases from J; junction bases left unmatched: 1. This CDR3 has 15 residues. In DNA form, the CDR3 reads TGTGCCAGCAGTTACTCAGGGACAGGGGGCACTGAAGCTTTCTTT. It encodes CASSYSGTGGTEAFF.

This clone was seen a single time. J is TRBJ2-5 and V is TRBV6-5; TRBD2 aligns across 8 bases. This CDR3 comprises 14 residues. V lost 2 bases to trimming and J lost 4 bases; unmatched junction nucleotides: 3. Germline assignment: CDR1 MNHEY and CDR2 SVGAGI. CDR3 sequence (DNA): TGTGCCAGCAGTTACAGCCTAGCGGGAGAGACCCAGTACTTC. Residues: CASSYSLAGETQYF.

The J gene is TRBJ2-1, the V gene TRBV12-1; the D segment call TRBD2 is taken from the table without a DNA check. TRBV12-1 is a documented pseudogene. The CDR3 is 11 residues long. The CDR3 nucleotides read TGTGCCAGCACCTGGCGGGATGAGCAGTTCTTC. Protein product: CASTWRDEQFF.

The rearrangement joins TRBV9 to TRBJ2-2; 8 nucleotides align to TRBD2. The germline gives CDR1 SGDLS, CDR2 YYNGEE. Unmatched junction bases numbered 5, after V lost 2 bases and J lost 8 bases. The CDR3 contains 14 residues. DNA for the CDR3: TGTGCCAGCAGCGTGACTAGCGCACGGGGGGAGCTGTTTTTT. It is translated as CASSVTSARGELFF.

This chain connects TRBV6-5 to TRBJ2-7; 11 positions match TRBD2. The J segment lost 6 bases and the V segment lost 7 bases, leaving 11 bases of the junction unmatched. Germline-derived CDR1 and CDR2 are MNHEY and SVGAGI. This CDR3 region has 15 residues. The CDR3 DNA is TGTGCCAGCATACTAGCGGGAGAGGGTAGTCGCGAGCAGTACTTC. Encoded protein: CASILAGEGSREQYF.

This chain links TRBV30 with TRBJ1-4; TRBD1 matches 8 bases. V lost 1 base and J lost 5; bases outside the gene matches: 0. The CDR3 is made up of 13 amino acids. Per germline, CDR1 GTSNPN and CDR2 SVGIG (reference sequence). In DNA form, the CDR3 reads TGTGCCTGGAGTGGGACAGGGAATGAAAAACTGTTTTTT. It encodes CAWSGTGNEKLFF.

The J gene is TRBJ1-1, the V gene TRBV10-2, with a possible D match to TRBD1 (6 bases). This CDR3 comprises 14 residues. Trimming stripped 6 bases from V and 1 base from J, with 12 bases between. Germline V gene sequence: CDR1 WSHSY, CDR2 SAAADI. Here the CDR3 DNA reads TGCGCCAGCAGCCGGACAGCCCAGAACACTGAAGCTTTCTTT. Protein sequence: CASSRTAQNTEAFF.

The CDR3 loop reads CASSQGWGRDEQFF. The CDR3 bases are TGTGCCAGCAGCCAAGGGTGGGGTCGGGATGAGCAGTTCTTC. V usage is TRBV3-1 (or the pseudogene TRBV3-2) and J usage is TRBJ2-1; D uncertain. The germline V gene encodes CDR1 LGHDT and CDR2 YNNKEL (reference sequence). The CDR3 consists of 14 residues. Trimming left V 1 base short and J 8 bases short, with 12 bases between.

The DNA for the CDR3 is TGTGCTATTAGGACAGGGCGGAATCAGCCCCAGCATTTT. Residues: CAIRTGRNQPQHF. The rearrangement uses TRBV7-2 and TRBJ1-5; the match to TRBD1 covers 8 bases. This CDR3 comprises 13 residues. The germline gives CDR1 SGHTA, CDR2 FQGNSA.

This chain uses TRBV5-1 with TRBJ2-5, with D possibly TRBD2 on 5 matching bases. The CDR3 has 13 residues. V was clipped by 7 bases and J by 4 bases, with 14 bases between them. Per germline, CDR1 SGHRS and CDR2 YFSETQ. The DNA for the CDR3 is TGCGCCAGCGGAGAGGGAGAGGGAGAGACCCAGTACTTC. Its translation: CASGEGEGETQYF.

This clone appeared once. The chain employs TRBV6-5 and TRBJ2-3; 9 bases align to TRBD2. V lost 4 bases to trimming and J lost 1 base; unmatched junction nucleotides: 0. The CDR3 sequence is 14 residues long. The germline V gene encodes CDR1 MNHEY and CDR2 SVGAGI. The CDR3 DNA sequence: TGTGCCAGCAGTTCTAGCGGGGGCACAGATACGCAGTATTTT. Translated: CASSSSGGTDTQYF.

V and J are TRBV6-2 or TRBV6-3 and TRBJ1-1; D call uncertain. There are 17 residues in the CDR3. The germline V gene encodes CDR1 MNHEY and CDR2 SVGEGT. The V and J ends lost 4 bases and 1 base respectively, with 19 bases between them. CDR3 in amino acids: CASSFPLGVSRNTEAFF. The CDR3 coding sequence is TGTGCCAGCAGTTTCCCCCTAGGTGTGTCGAGGAACACTGAAGCTTTCTTT.

The chain joins TRBV6-4 to TRBJ1-6; D unresolved. Germline CDR1 reads MRHNA; CDR2 reads SNTAGT. Trimming stripped 6 bases from V and 4 bases from J, with 10 bases between. The CDR3 loop spans 14 amino acids. CDR3 region: CASSAGPYNSPLHF. The CDR3 DNA is TGTGCCAGCAGCGCCGGTCCTTATAATTCACCCCTCCACTTT.